The present T cell receptor (beta chain) was sequenced within a study of shared clonotypes between healthy human individuals. General study findings and limits: Memory subsets had estimated richness that was generally smaller than that of naive subsets. Non-shared clonotypes had lower generation probabilities than those shared by all four donors.

On this clone itself: Its antigen is as yet unknown.

Data came from immunoSEQ multiplex PCR; TCRdb stores just in-frame clones and leaves some out. Of millions of clones in the sample, about 92% were seen once. Germline V gene sequence: CDR1 MDHEN, CDR2 SYDVKM. Trimming cost V 2 bases and J 4 bases; bases outside gene matches: 7. The CDR3 runs 15 residues. The chain employs TRBV28 and TRBJ1-2, with TRBD1 matching over 7 bases. The clonotype comes from a man between 18 and 29 years old in good health. Material: naive CD4+ T cells sorted from blood. The subset here: CD45RA+ positively selected. In DNA form, the CDR3 reads TGTGCCAGCAGTTTAAGGACAGGATGGATCTATGGCTACACCTTC. This sequence encodes CASSLRTGWIYGYTF.